This T cell receptor (beta chain) was identified in a study of PD-1 blockade in classical Hodgkin lymphoma. Study-level information: Each patient was given nivolumab 3 mg/kg through a vein every 2 weeks. Study-level findings and limits: Before treatment, TCR diversity in newly diagnosed patients was reportedly lower than in healthy donors. Researchers reported that CD4+ TCR diversity, though not CD8+, rose significantly by C4D1.

The table came from immunoSEQ multiplex PCR; TCRdb's copy has only in-frame clones and leaves some out. The sample includes 30,000 to 35,000 clones, about 86% of them seen just once. Documented time point: cycle 4 day 1 (C4D1), after more than five weeks of nivolumab. Every patient had relapsed following autologous stem cell transplantation, and cohorts differed in brentuximab vedotin exposure. Out of thawed PBMCs, magnetic negative selection purified CD4+ T cells. As regards this clone: Its antigen is unidentified.

V lost 4 bases and J lost 0, with 10 bases in between. The CDR3 extends over 15 amino acids. Germline assignment: CDR1 LNHDA and CDR2 SQIVND (reference sequence). The gene calls are TRBV19 and TRBJ2-4; possibly TRBD1 for D (5 bases). The sequence came from a human donor with classical Hodgkin lymphoma. The sample was CD4+ T cells from blood, taken before the fourth cycle of nivolumab. The CDR3 here is CASSKQGLAKNIQYF. The CDR3 bases are TGTGCCAGTAGTAAGCAGGGTCTAGCCAAAAACATTCAGTACTTC.